This note documents a single TCR beta chain sequence. The specificity of this receptor is unknown. The sample holds no much larger clone one base away, and base qualities are not on file. The Qiagen DNeasy Blood and Tissue Kit was used to extract total genomic DNA from the purified CD4+ T cells. Following immunoSEQ immunosequencing protocols, the TCRbeta CDR3 region, as defined by IMGT, was amplified and sequenced. As for the original processing: The immunoSEQ service preprocessed the raw sequence data to correct PCR and sequencing errors. The sequence data were loaded into the immunoSEQ Analyzer and then analyzed further using VDJtools v1.0.7. Patient-control differences were tested with the paired Wilcoxon signed-rank test. This is the immuneACCESS table as TCRdb keeps it, with only in-frame sequences that have V and J called. A part of the clones is gone; compared with another copy, unresolved V genes explain less than half, and the rest is unexplained. V and J calls and clone size are copied from that table; D and trimming were computed from the DNA. In this sample the table shows about 25,000 clones, over 80% of which occur a single time. In total, the top ten clones hold roughly 0.7% of the sample.

For sex, age, current smoking status and body mass index, every depressed patient had a pairwise-matched non-depressed control. All participants were of European descent. Patients had a DSM-IV diagnosis of major depressive disorder with a Hamilton Rating Scale for Depression score of at least 18. Patients had been free of any psychiatric medication, including antidepressants, for at least 8 weeks before enrollment. Among patients, depression severity was moderate to severe. All participants were excluded for major medical conditions, Axis I/II comorbidities, regular medication or illicit drug use, or drinking over 100 g alcohol weekly. Approximately 29 ml of peripheral blood was collected into EDTA tubes from each participant. Magnetic negative selection with the BD IMag Human CD4 T Lymphocyte Enrichment Set was used to purify CD4+ T cells from thawed PBMCs. Flow cytometry confirmed that the CD4+ enrichment method typically gave roughly 95% purity. TCRbeta sequencing was performed on a subgroup of roughly 5 case-control pairs selected blind to chemokine receptor expression and flow-cytometric repertoire skewing results. Every blood sample was taken in the morning at 8:00 a.m., after which PBMCs were separated out using Ficoll-Hypaque gradient centrifugation. Until being assayed, PBMCs were kept in liquid nitrogen after cryopreservation by gradual cooling to -80 degrees C.

This sample was taken from a study of untreated major depressive disorder (dated by TCRdb to the late 2010s). In terms of the full investigation: In this cross-sectional case-control comparison, antidepressant-free major depressive disorder patients and individually matched non-depressed controls were compared on T cell phenotype and TCR repertoire. The sequencing was a follow-up to the differences in Vbeta 5.1, Vbeta 11 and Vbeta 22 usage that flow cytometry had picked up across the whole cohort. Broad study findings and their caveats: In every sequenced subject, the top five TRBV05-01 clones were all identified as private clones. For the sequencing comparisons, one-tailed planned tests were applied to only three preselected Vbeta families. Because of strict matching and exclusion criteria, the study sample was comparatively small, which limits how generalizable the findings are. In CD4+ T cells, sequencing confirmed that depressed patients used TRBV05-01 (Vbeta 5.1) more than controls did, with a one-tailed test giving p = 0.040. In the sequencing data, TRBV25-01 and TRBV02-01 usage was found to follow the flow-cytometry pattern, although statistical significance was not reached.

The CDR3 spans 15 residues, from the cysteine through the phenylalanine. Just CDR3 DNA is preserved here, 45 bases in frame from base 1. For CDR1 and CDR2, the germline V gene lists ENHRY and SYGVKD. Trimming removed 4 bases from V and 2 bases from J, leaving 12 bases between the germline ends. The TCR was taken from a woman younger than 45 with major depressive disorder. The chain uses TRBV10-3 and TRBJ2-1, and TRBD2 may be the D gene, going by 5 matching bases. Material for sequencing was CD4+ T cells from PBMCs. The nucleotide sequence is TGTGCCATCAGTGGAGGTGGGAGCACCTACAATGAGCAGTTCTTC. Protein translation: CAISGGGSTYNEQFF.